This TCR beta chain appears in the sequencing data of a study of control samples from healthy donors and cancer patients. CDR3 length equals 16 residues. Germline loops: CDR1 KGHDR, CDR2 SFDVKD. The V and J ends lost 1 base and 5 bases respectively, with 17 bases between them. Method: immunoSEQ multiplex PCR; TCRdb's copy keeps in-frame clones and lacks some. The data show 75,000 to 80,000 clones, about nine tenths seen once. The clonotype originates from a woman aged 45 to 65 with colorectal cancer. Sequenced input: PBMCs. V usage is TRBV24-1 and J usage is TRBJ2-7, with D possibly being TRBD1 (5 bases). The CDR3 DNA reads TGTGCCACCAGTGATTTACTTAAACAGGAGTCCGACGAGCAGTACGTC. Its protein is CATSDLLKQESDEQYV.